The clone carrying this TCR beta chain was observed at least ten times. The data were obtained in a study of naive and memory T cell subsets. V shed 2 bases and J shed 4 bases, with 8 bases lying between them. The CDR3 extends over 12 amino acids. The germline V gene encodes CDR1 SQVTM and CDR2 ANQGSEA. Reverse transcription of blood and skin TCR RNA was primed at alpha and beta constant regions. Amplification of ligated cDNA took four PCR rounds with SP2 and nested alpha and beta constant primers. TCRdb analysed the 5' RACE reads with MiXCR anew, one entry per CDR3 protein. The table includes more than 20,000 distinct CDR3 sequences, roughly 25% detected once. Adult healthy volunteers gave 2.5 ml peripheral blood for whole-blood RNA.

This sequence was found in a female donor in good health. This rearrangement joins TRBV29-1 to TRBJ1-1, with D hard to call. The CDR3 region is CSVERLGTEAFF. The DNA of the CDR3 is TGCAGCGTTGAAAGGTTAGGCACTGAAGCTTTCTTT.